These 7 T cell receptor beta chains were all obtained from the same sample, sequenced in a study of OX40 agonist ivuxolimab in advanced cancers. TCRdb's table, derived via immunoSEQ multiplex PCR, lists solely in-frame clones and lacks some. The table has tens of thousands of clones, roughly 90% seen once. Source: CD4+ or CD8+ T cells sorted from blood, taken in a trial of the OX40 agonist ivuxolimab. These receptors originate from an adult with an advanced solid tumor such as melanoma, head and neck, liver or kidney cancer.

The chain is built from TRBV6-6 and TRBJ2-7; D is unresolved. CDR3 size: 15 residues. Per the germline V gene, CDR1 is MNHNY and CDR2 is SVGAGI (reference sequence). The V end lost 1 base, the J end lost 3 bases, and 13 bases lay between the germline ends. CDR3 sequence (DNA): TGTGCCAGCAGTTACTTGGGAAATCCCTTCTACGAGCAGTACTTC. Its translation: CASSYLGNPFYEQYF.

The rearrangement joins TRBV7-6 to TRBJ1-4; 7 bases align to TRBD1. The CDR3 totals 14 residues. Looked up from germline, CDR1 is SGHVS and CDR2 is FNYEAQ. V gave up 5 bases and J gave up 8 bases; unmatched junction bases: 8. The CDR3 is CASSPRGREEKLFF. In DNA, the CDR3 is TGTGCCAGCAGCCCTAGGGGGCGTGAAGAAAAACTGTTTTTT.

The CDR3 region has the DNA TGTGCCAGCAGTTCAGACAGAGGGGGGTATAGCAATCAGCCCCAGCATTTT. Protein product: CASSSDRGGYSNQPQHF. The chain has TRBV28 and TRBJ1-5; D perhaps matches TRBD1 (6 bases). Germline CDR1 and CDR2: MDHEN and SYDVKM. The CDR3 extends over 17 amino acids. Deletions cut 4 bases from V and 0 bases from J, with 16 bases between.

The CDR3 here is CARRKYGTSGGVNEQFF. Here the CDR3 DNA reads TGTGCCAGACGGAAGTACGGGACTAGCGGGGGAGTAAATGAGCAGTTCTTC. The rearrangement links TRBV5-3 to TRBJ2-1, with 14 positions matching TRBD2. TRBV5-3 is an open reading frame whose function is uncertain. The CDR3 length is 17 residues. The ends lost 7 bases at V and 7 bases at J; junction bases unmatched: 13.

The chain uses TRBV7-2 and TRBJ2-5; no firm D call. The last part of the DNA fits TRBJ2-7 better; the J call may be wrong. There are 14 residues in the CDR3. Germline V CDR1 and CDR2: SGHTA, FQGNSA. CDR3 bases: TGTGCCAGCAGCTTACCGGGCTCAGACTACGAGCAGTACTTC. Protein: CASSLPGSDYEQYF.

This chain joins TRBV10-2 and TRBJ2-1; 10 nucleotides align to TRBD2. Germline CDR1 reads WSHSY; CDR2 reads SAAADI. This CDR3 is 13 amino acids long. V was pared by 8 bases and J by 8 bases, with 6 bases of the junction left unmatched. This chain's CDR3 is CASSPGLAYEQFF. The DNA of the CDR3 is TGCGCCAGCTCGCCGGGACTAGCGTATGAGCAGTTCTTC.

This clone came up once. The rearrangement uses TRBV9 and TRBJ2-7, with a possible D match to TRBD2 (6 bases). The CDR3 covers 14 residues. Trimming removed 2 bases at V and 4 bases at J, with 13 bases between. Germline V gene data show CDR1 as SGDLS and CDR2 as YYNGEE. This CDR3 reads CASSVGSDRYEQYF. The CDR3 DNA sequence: TGTGCCAGCAGCGTCGGGAGTGACCGGTACGAGCAGTACTTC.